A single TCR beta chain is shown here with its context. What it recognizes is unknown. Between the trimmed V and J ends, which lost 4 bases and 1 base, there was a span of 13 bases. The CDR3 sequence is 14 residues long. Germline CDR1 SQVTM, CDR2 ANQGSEA. The data derive from a study of T cells in localized non-small cell lung cancer. Study-wide results and limits: A median roughly 50 of the top 100 tumor clones appeared in adjacent lung. Uninvolved adjacent lung had the highest recorded T cell clonality, with tumor below it.

Only in-frame clones appear in the TCRdb table, and some are missing; sequencing was by immunoSEQ multiplex PCR. The table lists over 1,000 clones, 30% to 40% of them singletons. The chain uses TRBV29-1 and TRBJ1-1; weak D call: TRBD1 (5 bases). Sequenced material: lung tumor tissue, taken before any cancer treatment. The receptor was isolated from a woman aged 40-75 years with stage I lung adenocarcinoma. The CDR3 nucleotides read TGCAGCGTTGGGTCGGGGGAGTCGAACACTGAAGCTTTCTTT. Translation: CSVGSGESNTEAFF.